In this sample, the clone carrying this TCR beta chain turned up a few times. Its antigen remains unknown. The source of the sample is a study of cytomegalovirus exposure and HLA in healthy donors. Study-wide points: In a later analysis, several top co-occurrence clusters appeared linked to parvovirus B19, influenza, CMV and Epstein-Barr virus. Rarity marked most TCR sequences, yet some public TCRs occurred in many donors.

The PCR ran on 60 Vbeta and 13 Jbeta primers. Method: immunoSEQ multiplex PCR; TCRdb's copy keeps in-frame clones and lacks some. The repertoire consists of 150,000 to 200,000 clones, with roughly 80% occurring once and the leading ten covering roughly 5%. CDR1 is GTSNPN, CDR2 SVGIG, per germline (reference sequence). The length of the CDR3 is 12 residues. With 2 bases removed from V and 5 bases from J, the gap between germline ends came to 9 bases. Sample: PBMCs. The receptor was isolated from a woman under 30 in good health and CMV-seropositive. The chain joins TRBV30 to TRBJ1-1, with D perhaps TRBD1 (5 bases). This chain's CDR3 is CAWSQGWTEAFF. The CDR3 nucleotides are TGTGCCTGGAGTCAGGGATGGACTGAAGCTTTCTTT.